This TCR beta chain comes out of a study of blood T cell repertoires in COVID-19. The overall study: In each case, the material was cDNA or gDNA derived from T cells, B-cell-depleted T cells, or PBMCs.

This clone has just one count. Authors' methods: By means of reference gene primer amplification, nucleated cell counts were estimated. Generated by immunoSEQ multiplex PCR, the TCRdb table keeps only in-frame clones and is missing some. V and J calls and clone size come straight from that table; D and trimming were deduced from the DNA. The top ten hold 10% to 15% of the sample, which has more than 25,000 clones, roughly 88% seen once. Germline values: CDR1 MNHEY, CDR2 SVGAGI. V was clipped by 6 bases and J by 5 bases, with 19 bases between them. The CDR3 contains 15 residues. The source of this sequence is a human donor in a cohort sampled during active COVID-19. The genes are TRBV6-5 and TRBJ1-2; no clear D. Material: peripheral blood. CDR3 amino acids: CASRPNGGHRYGYTF. CDR3 DNA: TGTGCCAGCAGACCCAATGGAGGGCACCGGTATGGCTACACCTTC.